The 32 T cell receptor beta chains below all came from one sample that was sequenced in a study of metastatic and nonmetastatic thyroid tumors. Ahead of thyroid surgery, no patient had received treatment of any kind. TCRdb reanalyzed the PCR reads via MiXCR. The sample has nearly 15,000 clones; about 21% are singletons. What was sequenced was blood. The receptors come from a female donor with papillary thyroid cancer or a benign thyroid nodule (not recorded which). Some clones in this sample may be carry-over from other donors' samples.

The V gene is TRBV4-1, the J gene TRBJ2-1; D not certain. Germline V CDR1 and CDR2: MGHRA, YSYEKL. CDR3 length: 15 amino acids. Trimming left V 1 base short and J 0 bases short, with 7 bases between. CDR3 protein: CASSQVQSSYNEQFF. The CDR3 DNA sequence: TGCGCCAGCAGCCAAGTACAGAGCTCCTACAATGAGCAGTTCTTC.

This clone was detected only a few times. CDR3 sequence reads: CASSPTSGAADTQYF. For the CDR3, the DNA is TGTGCCAGCAGTCCCACTAGCGGGGCAGCAGATACGCAGTATTTT. The rearrangement uses TRBV2 and TRBJ2-3, with 10 bases that match TRBD2. Per the germline V gene, CDR1 is SNHLY and CDR2 is FYNNEI. V lost 5 bases to trimming and J lost 4 bases; unmatched junction nucleotides: 6. This CDR3 has 15 residues.

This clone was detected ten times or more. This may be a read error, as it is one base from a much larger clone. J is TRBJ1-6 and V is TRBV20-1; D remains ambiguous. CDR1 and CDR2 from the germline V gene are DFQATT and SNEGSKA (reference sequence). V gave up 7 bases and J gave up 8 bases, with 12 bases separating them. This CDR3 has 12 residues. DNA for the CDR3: TGCAGTGTACGACGGCATGATTCACCCCTCCACTTT. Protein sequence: CSVRRHDSPLHF.

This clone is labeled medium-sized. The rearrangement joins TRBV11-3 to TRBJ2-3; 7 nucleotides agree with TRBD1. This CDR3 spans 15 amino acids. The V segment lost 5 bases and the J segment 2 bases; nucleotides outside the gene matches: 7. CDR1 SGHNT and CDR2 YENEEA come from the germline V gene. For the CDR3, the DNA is TGTGCCAGCAGCCGAATGACAGGGAACACAGATACGCAGTATTTT. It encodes CASSRMTGNTDTQYF.

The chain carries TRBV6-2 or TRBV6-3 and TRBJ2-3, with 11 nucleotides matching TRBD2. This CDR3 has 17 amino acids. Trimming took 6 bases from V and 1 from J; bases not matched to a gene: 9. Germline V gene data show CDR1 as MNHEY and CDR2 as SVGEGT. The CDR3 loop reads CASSPTSGMSGTDTQYF. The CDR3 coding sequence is TGTGCCAGCAGCCCGACTAGCGGGATGTCTGGCACAGATACGCAGTATTTT.

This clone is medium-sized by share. CDR3 in amino acids: CSAGAPLAGIDTQYF. Here the CDR3 DNA reads TGCAGTGCTGGGGCCCCGCTAGCGGGAATTGATACGCAGTATTTT. V is TRBV20-1 and J is TRBJ2-3; TRBD2 matches 9 bases. CDR1 DFQATT and CDR2 SNEGSKA come from the germline V gene (reference sequence). The CDR3 contains 15 residues. Trimming cost V 5 bases and J 6 bases; bases outside gene matches: 12.

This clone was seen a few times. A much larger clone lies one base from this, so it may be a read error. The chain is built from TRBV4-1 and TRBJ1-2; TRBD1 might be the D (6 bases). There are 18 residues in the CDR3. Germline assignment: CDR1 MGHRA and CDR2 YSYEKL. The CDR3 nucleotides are TGCGCCAGCGGCCAAGCGGAGGGGGGGATCACCCTTTCCTATGGCTACACCTTC. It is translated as CASGQAEGGITLSYGYTF.

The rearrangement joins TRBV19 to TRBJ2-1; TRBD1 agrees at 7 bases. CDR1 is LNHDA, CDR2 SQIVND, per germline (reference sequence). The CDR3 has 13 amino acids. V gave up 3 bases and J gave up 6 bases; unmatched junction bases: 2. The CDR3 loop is CASSMWDSNEQFF. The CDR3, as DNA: TGTGCCAGTAGTATGTGGGACAGCAATGAGCAGTTCTTC.

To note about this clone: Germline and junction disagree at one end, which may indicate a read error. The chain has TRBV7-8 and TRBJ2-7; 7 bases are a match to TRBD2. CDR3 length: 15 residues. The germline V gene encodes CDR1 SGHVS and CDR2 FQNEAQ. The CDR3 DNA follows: TGTGCCAGCAGCAGCGAGGGCGGGAGTGGCTACGAACAGTACTTC. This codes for CASSSEGGSGYEQYF.

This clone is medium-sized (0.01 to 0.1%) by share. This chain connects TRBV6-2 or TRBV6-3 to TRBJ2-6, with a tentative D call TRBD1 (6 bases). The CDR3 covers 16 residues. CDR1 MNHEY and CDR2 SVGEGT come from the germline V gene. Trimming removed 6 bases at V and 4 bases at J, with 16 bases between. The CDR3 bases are TGTGCCAGCAGCTACGCAGGGGATTCGGGGGCCAACGTCCTGACTTTC. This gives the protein CASSYAGDSGANVLTF.

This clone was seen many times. The CDR3 sequence is CSGKVGGGFDEQYF. In DNA, the CDR3 is TGCAGCGGTAAAGTGGGGGGGGGGTTTGACGAGCAGTACTTC. The chain uses TRBV29-1 and TRBJ2-7, with TRBD2 matching 7 bases. CDR3 length: 14 residues. Germline-derived CDR1 and CDR2 are SQVTM and ANQGSEA. V lost 7 bases to trimming and J lost 5 bases; unmatched junction nucleotides: 14.

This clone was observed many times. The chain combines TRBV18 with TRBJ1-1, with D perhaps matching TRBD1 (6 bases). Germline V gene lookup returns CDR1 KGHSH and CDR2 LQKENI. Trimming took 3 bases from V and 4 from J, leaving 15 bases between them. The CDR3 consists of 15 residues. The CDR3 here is CASSPSLQGSTEAFF. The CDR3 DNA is TGTGCCAGCTCACCCAGCCTACAGGGAAGCACTGAAGCTTTCTTT. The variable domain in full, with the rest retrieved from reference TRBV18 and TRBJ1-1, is NAGVMQNPRHLVRRRGQEARLRCSPMKGHSHVYWYRQLPEEGLKFMVYLQKENIIDESGMPKERFSAEFPKEGPSILRIQQVVRGDSAAYFCASSPSLQGSTEAFFGQGTRLTVV.

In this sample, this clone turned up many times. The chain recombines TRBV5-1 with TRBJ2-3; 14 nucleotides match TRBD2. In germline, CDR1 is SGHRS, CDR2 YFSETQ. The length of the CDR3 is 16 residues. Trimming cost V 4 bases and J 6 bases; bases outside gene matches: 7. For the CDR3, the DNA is TGCGCCAGCAGCAATACGGGACTAGCGGGAGTTGATACGCAGTATTTT. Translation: CASSNTGLAGVDTQYF. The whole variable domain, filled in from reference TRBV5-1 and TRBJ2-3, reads KAGVTQTPRYLIKTRGQQVTLSCSPISGHRSVSWYQQTPGQGLQFLFEYFSETQRNKGNFPGRFSGRQFSNSRSEMNVSTLELGDSALYLCASSNTGLAGVDTQYFGPGTRLTVL.

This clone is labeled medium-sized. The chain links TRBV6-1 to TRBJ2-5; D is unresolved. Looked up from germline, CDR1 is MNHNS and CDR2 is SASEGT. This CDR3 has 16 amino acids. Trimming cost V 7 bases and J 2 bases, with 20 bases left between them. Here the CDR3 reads CASIMASADSQETQYF. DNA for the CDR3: TGTGCCAGCATAATGGCTTCCGCTGATTCTCAAGAGACCCAGTACTTC.

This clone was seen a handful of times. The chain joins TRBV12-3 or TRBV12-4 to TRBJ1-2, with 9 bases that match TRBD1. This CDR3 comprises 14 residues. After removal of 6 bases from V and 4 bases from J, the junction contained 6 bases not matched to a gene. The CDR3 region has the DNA TGTGCCAGCAGGGGGGACAGGGTTATCTATGGCTACACCTTC. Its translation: CASRGDRVIYGYTF.

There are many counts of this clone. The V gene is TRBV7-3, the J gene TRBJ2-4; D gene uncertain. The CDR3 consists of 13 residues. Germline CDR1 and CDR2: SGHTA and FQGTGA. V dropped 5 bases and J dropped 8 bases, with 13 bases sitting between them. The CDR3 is CASSLSIMDIQYF. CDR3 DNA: TGTGCCAGCAGCCTATCCATAATGGACATTCAGTACTTC.

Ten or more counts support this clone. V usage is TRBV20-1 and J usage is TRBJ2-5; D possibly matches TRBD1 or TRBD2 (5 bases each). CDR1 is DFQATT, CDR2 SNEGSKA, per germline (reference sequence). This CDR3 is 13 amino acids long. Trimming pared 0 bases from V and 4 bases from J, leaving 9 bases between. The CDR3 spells CSARDRAGETQYF. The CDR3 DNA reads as TGCAGTGCTAGAGACAGGGCGGGAGAGACCCAGTACTTC.

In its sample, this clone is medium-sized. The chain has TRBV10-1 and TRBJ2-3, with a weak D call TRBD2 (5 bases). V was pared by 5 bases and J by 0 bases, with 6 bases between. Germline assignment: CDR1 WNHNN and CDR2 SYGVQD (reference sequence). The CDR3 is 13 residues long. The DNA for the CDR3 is TGCGCCAGCAGTCCGGGGAGCACAGATACGCAGTATTTT. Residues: CASSPGSTDTQYF.

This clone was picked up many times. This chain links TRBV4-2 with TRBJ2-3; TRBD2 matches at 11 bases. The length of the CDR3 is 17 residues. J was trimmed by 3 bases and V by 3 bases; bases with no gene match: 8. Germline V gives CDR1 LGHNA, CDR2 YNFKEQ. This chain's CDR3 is CASSQGQGLAATDTQYF. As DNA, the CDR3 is TGTGCCAGCAGCCAGGGCCAGGGACTAGCGGCGACAGATACGCAGTATTTT.

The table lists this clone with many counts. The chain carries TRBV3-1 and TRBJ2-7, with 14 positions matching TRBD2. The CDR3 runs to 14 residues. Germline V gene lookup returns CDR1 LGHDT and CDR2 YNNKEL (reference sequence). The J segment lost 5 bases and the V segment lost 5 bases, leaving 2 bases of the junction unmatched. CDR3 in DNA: TGTGCCAGCAGCGAGGGACTAGCGGGAGACGAGCAGTACTTC. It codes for CASSEGLAGDEQYF.

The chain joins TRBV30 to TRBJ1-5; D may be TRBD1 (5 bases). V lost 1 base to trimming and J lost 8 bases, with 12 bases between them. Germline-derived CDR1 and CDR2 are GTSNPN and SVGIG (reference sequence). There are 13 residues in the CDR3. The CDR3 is CAWSAGSSKPQHF. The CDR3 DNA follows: TGTGCCTGGAGTGCAGGGAGTTCAAAGCCCCAGCATTTT.

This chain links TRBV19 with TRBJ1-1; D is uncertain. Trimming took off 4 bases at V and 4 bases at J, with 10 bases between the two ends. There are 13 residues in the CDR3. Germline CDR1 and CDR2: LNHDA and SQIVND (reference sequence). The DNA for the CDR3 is TGTGCCAGTAGTAGACCGGGTGGCACTGAAGCTTTCTTT. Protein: CASSRPGGTEAFF.

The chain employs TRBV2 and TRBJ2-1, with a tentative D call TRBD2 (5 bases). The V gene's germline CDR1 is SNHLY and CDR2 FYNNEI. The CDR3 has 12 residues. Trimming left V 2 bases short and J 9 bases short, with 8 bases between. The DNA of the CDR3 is TGTGCCAGCAGTGAATGGGAGCCTGAGCAGTTCTTC. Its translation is CASSEWEPEQFF.

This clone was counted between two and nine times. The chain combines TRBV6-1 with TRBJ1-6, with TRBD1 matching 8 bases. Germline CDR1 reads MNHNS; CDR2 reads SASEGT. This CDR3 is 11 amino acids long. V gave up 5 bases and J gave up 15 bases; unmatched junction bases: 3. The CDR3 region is CASSLGQGLHF. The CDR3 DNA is TGTGCCAGCAGTCTCGGACAGGGCCTCCACTTT.

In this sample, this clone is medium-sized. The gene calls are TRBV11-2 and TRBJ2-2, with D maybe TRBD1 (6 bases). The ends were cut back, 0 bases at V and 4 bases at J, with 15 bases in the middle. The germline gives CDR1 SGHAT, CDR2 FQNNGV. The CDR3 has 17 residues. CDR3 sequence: CASSLEALEQGTGELFF. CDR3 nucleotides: TGTGCCAGCAGCTTAGAGGCCCTCGAACAGGGCACCGGGGAGCTGTTTTTT. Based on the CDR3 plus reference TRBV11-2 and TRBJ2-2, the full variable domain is EAGVAQSPRYKIIEKRQSVAFWCNPISGHATLYWYQQILGQGPKLLIQFQNNGVVDDSQLPKDRFSAERLKGVDSTLKIQPAKLEDSAVYLCASSLEALEQGTGELFFGEGSRLTVL.

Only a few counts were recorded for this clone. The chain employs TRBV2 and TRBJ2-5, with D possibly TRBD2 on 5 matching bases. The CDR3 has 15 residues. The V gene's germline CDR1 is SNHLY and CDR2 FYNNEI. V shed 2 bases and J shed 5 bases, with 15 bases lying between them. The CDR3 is CASSEYHRGGETQYF. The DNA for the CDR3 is TGTGCCAGCAGTGAATACCATCGGGGTGGGGAGACCCAGTACTTC.

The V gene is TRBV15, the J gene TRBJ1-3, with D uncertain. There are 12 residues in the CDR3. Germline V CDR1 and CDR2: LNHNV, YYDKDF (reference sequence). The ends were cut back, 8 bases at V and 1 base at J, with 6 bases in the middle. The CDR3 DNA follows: TGTGCCACCTTTGGGTCTGGAAACACCATATATTTT. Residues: CATFGSGNTIYF.

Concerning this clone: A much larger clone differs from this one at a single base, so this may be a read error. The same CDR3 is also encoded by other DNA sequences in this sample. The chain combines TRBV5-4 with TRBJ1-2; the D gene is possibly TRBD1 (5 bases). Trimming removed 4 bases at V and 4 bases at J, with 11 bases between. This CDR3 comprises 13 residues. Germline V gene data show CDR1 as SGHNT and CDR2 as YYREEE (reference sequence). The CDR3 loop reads CASSLIDSYGYTF. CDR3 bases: TGTGCCAGCAGCCTGATCGACAGCTATGGCTACACCTTC.

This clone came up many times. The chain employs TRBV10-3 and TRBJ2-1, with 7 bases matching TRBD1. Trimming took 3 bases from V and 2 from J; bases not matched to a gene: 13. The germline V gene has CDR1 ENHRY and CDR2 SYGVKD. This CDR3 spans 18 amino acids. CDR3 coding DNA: TGTGCCATCAGTGACCAAAGAAACCGGGACAGAACCTACAATGAGCAGTTCTTC. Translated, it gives CAISDQRNRDRTYNEQFF.

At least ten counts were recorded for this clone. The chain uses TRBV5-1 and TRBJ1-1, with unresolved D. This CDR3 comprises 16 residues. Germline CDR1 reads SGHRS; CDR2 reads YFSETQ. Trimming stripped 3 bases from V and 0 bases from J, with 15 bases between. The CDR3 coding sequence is TGCGCCAGCAGCTCATTGGGGAGCCGTATGAACACTGAAGCTTTCTTT. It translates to CASSSLGSRMNTEAFF.

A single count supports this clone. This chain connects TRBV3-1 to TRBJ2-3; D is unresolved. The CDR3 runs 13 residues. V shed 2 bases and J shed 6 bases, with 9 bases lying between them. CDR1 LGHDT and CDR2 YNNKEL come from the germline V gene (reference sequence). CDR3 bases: TGTGCCAGCAGCCAATATCGTGTGGATACGCAGTATTTT. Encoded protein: CASSQYRVDTQYF.

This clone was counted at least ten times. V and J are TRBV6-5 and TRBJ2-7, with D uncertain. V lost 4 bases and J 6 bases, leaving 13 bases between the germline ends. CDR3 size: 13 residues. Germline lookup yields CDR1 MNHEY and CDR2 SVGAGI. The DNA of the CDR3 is TGTGCCAGCAGTTTGGGCCGATGGGGCGAGCAGTACTTC. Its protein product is CASSLGRWGEQYF.